A selection of T cell receptor beta chains follows, all from one sample in a study of OX40 agonist ivuxolimab in advanced cancers. The method was immunoSEQ multiplex PCR; TCRdb's version includes in-frame clones alone and lacks a portion of them. This table has roughly 98,000 clones, about 79% appearing once. Here the sequenced sample was CD4+ or CD8+ T cells sorted from blood, taken in a trial of the OX40 agonist ivuxolimab. These receptors all come from an adult with an advanced solid tumor such as melanoma, head and neck, liver or kidney cancer. Each CDR3 is given with its conserved first and last residue. A D gene is named only where the DNA matches it firmly. Clone size, where shown, is once, few, many, or a class for clones that have expanded.

D gene	clone size	V gene	J gene	CDR3 DNA	CDR3 protein
TRBD2	few	TRBV19	TRBJ2-1	TGTGCCAGTAGTATACGGGGGACTAGCGGGATTAGCTCCTACAATGAGCAGTTCTTC	CASSIRGTSGISSYNEQFF
TRBD1	-	TRBV2	TRBJ2-5	TGTGCCAGCAGGTCCGCGGACAGGGGGTCCGCCCAGTACTTC	CASRSADRGSAQYF
-	-	TRBV14	TRBJ2-7	TGTGCCAGCAGCCAGACGACTCCCTCCTACGAGCAGTACTTC	CASSQTTPSYEQYF
TRBD2	few	TRBV7-3	TRBJ2-5	TGTGCCAGCAGCTCCCTAGCGGGAGGATCGGAGACCCAGTACTTC	CASSSLAGGSETQYF
-	-	TRBV25-1	TRBJ2-5	TGTGCCAGCAGTGAAGATCTCAGGACCCAGTACTTC	CASSEDLRTQYF
TRBD2	-	TRBV5-4	TRBJ2-3	TGTGCCAGCCGCGTCGCTAGCGGAAGCACAGATACGCAGTATTTT	CASRVASGSTDTQYF
-	-	TRBV6-1	TRBJ1-1	TGTGCCAGCAGTGAAGCAAGAGGCACTGAAGCTTTCTTT	CASSEARGTEAFF
-	-	TRBV7-9	TRBJ2-1	TGTGCCAGCAGCCCTGGAAGGTACTCCTACAATGAGCAGTTCTTC	CASSPGRYSYNEQFF
-	-	TRBV7-2	TRBJ1-3	TGTGCCAGCAGCTTACCAGGGTCATCATCCGGAAACACCATATATTTT	CASSLPGSSSGNTIYF
-	once	TRBV6-1	TRBJ1-5	TGTGCCAGCATATCAGGGGGCAATCAGCCCCAGCATTTT	CASISGGNQPQHF
TRBD2	-	TRBV28	TRBJ2-7	TGTGCCAGCAGTTCTCCCCCCGGGACTAGCGGGGGGGCGTACGAGCAGTACTTC	CASSSPPGTSGGAYEQYF